This entry features one TCR beta chain sequence. Its antigen remains unknown. In germline, CDR1 is SGHAT, CDR2 FQNNGV. The V gene lost 5 bases and the J gene lost 2 bases, with 12 bases spanning the gap. The CDR3 is 14 residues long. The data were taken from a study of shared clonotypes between healthy human individuals. Study-wide findings and caveats: Represented diversity (both genetic and exposure-history) was limited by the small number of donors.

Measured with immunoSEQ multiplex PCR; TCRdb has only the in-frame clones, and not every one. Among 1.5 million to 2.5 million clones listed, around 96% were seen once. CD45RO-negative CD8 cells positively selected for CCR7 made up the naive population, which excluded terminally differentiated effector memory CD45RA+ cells. Sequencing was carried out using naive CD8+ T cells sorted from blood. This TCR was sampled from a man between 18 and 29 years old in good health. This sequence joins TRBV11-2 and TRBJ2-5; TRBD2 might be the D (6 bases). The CDR3 nucleotides are TGTGCCAGCAGCCTAGGTAGCGGACAAGAGACCCAGTACTTC. Amino acid sequence: CASSLGSGQETQYF. The variable domain in full, with the rest retrieved from reference TRBV11-2 and TRBJ2-5, is EAGVAQSPRYKIIEKRQSVAFWCNPISGHATLYWYQQILGQGPKLLIQFQNNGVVDDSQLPKDRFSAERLKGVDSTLKIQPAKLEDSAVYLCASSLGSGQETQYFGPGTRLLVL.